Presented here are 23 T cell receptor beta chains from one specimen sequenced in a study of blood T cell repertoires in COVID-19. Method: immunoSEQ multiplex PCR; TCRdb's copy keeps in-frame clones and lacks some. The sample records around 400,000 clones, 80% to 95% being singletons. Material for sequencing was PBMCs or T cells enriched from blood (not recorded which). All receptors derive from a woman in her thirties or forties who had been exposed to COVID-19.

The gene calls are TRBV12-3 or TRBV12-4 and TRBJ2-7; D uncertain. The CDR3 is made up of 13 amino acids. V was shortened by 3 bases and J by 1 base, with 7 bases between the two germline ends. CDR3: CASSLKRSYEQYF. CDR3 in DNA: TGTGCCAGCAGTTTGAAGCGTTCCTACGAGCAGTACTTC.

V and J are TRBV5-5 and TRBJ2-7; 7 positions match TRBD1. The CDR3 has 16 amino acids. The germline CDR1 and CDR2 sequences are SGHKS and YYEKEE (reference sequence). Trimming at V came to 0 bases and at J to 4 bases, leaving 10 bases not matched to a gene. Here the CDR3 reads CASSLVTGDPRYEQYF. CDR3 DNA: TGTGCCAGCAGCTTGGTCACAGGGGACCCCAGATACGAGCAGTACTTC.

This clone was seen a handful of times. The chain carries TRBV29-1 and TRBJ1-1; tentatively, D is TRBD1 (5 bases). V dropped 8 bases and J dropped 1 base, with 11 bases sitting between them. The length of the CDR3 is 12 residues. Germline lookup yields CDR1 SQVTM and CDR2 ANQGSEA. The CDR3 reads CSNRRKNTEAFF. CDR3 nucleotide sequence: TGCAGCAACAGGAGAAAGAACACTGAAGCTTTCTTT.

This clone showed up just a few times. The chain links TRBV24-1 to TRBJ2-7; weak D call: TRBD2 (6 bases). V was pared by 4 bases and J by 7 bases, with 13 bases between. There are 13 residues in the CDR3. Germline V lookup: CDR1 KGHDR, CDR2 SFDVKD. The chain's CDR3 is CATSDGPGREQYF. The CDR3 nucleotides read TGTGCCACCAGTGACGGGCCAGGGAGGGAGCAGTACTTC.

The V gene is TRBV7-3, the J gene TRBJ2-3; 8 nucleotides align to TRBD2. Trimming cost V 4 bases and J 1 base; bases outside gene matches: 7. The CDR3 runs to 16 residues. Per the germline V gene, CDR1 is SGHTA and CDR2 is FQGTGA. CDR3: CASSSLGRGGTDTQYF. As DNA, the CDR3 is TGTGCCAGCAGCTCCCTCGGGCGGGGGGGCACAGATACGCAGTATTTT.

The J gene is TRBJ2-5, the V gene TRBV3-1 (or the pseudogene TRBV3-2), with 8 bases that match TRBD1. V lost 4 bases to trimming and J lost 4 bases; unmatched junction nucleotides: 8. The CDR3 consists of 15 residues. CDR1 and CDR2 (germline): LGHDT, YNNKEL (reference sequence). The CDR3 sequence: CASSPQDREAETQYF. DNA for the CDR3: TGTGCCAGCAGCCCCCAGGACAGGGAGGCAGAGACCCAGTACTTC.

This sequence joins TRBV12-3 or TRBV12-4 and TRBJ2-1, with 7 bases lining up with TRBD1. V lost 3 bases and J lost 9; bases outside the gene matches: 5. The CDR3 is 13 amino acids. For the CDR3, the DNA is TGTGCCAGCAGTTTCAGGGGGATGGCTGAGCAGTTCTTC. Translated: CASSFRGMAEQFF.

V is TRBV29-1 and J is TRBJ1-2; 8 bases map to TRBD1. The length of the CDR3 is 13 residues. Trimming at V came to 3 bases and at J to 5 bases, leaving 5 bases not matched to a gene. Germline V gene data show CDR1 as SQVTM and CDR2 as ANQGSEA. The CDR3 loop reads CSVDTGGAYGYTF. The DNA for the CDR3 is TGCAGCGTTGATACAGGGGGGGCATATGGCTACACCTTC.

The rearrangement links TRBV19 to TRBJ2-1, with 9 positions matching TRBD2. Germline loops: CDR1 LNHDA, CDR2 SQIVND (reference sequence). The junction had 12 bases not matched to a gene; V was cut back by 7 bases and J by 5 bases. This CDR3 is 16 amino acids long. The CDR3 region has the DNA TGTGCCAGTACCCCCGGCGGTAGCGGGAGAGACAATGAGCAGTTCTTC. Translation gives CASTPGGSGRDNEQFF.

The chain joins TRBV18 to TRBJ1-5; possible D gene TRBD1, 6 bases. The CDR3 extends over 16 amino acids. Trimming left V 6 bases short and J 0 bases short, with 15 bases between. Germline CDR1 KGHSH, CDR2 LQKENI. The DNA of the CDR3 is TGTGCCAGCTCCCGCAACAGGGATGTTAGCAATCAGCCCCAGCATTTT. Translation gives CASSRNRDVSNQPQHF. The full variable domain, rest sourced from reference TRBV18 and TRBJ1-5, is NAGVMQNPRHLVRRRGQEARLRCSPMKGHSHVYWYRQLPEEGLKFMVYLQKENIIDESGMPKERFSAEFPKEGPSILRIQQVVRGDSAAYFCASSRNRDVSNQPQHFGDGTRLSIL.

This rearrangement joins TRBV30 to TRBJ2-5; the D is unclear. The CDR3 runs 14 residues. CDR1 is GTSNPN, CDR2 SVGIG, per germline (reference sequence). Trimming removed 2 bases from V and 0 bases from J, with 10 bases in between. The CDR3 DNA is TGTGCCTGGAGTTCCACTGGGCACCAAGAGACCCAGTACTTC. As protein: CAWSSTGHQETQYF.

The CDR3 DNA is TGCGCCAGCGCCGAGGGGGCGCCCAATCAGCCCCAGCATTTT. Translation gives CASAEGAPNQPQHF. J is TRBJ1-5 and V is TRBV5-1; 7 bases are shared with TRBD1. V lost 7 bases and J lost 3; bases outside the gene matches: 7. The CDR3 has 14 amino acids. Germline CDR1 SGHRS, CDR2 YFSETQ.

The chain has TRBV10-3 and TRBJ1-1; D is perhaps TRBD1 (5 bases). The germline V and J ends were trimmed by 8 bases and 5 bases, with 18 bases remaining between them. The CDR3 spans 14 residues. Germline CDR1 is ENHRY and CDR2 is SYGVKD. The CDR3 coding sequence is TGTGCCATCCGCGTAGGCCACGGGGGGACTGAAGCTTTCTTT. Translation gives CAIRVGHGGTEAFF.

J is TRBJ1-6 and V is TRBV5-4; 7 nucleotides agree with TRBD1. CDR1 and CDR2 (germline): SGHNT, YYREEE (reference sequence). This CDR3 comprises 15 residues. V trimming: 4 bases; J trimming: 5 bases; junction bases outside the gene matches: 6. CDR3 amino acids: CASSVFRGNNSPLHF. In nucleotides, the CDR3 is TGTGCCAGCAGCGTATTCAGGGGGAATAATTCACCCCTCCACTTT.

Here the CDR3 DNA reads TGCGCCAGCAGTGGGACAGGGGGTACCTACGAGCAGTACTTC. Its protein product is CASSGTGGTYEQYF. The chain is built from TRBV10-1 and TRBJ2-7; 10 bases fit TRBD1. J lost 2 bases, V lost 4 bases, and 2 bases had no gene match. The CDR3 is 14 amino acids. Looked up from germline, CDR1 is WNHNN and CDR2 is SYGVQD (reference sequence).

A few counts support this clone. The CDR3 nucleotides read TGTGCCAGCTCACCAGAGGGCCAGGGAGGAATGAATGAGCAGTTCTTC. Its protein product is CASSPEGQGGMNEQFF. This chain connects TRBV18 to TRBJ2-1; possible D gene TRBD2, 6 bases. Germline V lookup: CDR1 KGHSH, CDR2 LQKENI. V was pared by 2 bases and J by 7 bases, with 18 bases between. This CDR3 contains 16 residues.

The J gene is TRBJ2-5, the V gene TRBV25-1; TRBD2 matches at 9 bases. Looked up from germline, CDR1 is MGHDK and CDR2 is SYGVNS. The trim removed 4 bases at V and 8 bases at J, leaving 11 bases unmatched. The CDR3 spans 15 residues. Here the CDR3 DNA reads TGTGCCAGCAGTGGTAGCCCTAGCGGGGCGTACACCCAGTACTTC. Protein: CASSGSPSGAYTQYF.

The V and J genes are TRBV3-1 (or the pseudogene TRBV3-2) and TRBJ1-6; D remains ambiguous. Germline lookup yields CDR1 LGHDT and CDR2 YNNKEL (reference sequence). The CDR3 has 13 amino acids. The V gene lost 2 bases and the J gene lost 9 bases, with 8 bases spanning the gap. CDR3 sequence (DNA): TGTGCCAGCAGCCAACCGGGTTCTTCACCCCTCCACTTT. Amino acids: CASSQPGSSPLHF.

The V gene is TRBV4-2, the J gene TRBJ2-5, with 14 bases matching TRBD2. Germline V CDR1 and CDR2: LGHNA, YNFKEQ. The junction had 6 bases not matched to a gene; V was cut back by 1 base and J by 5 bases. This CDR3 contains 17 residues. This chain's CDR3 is CASSQATSGGARETQYF. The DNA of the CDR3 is TGTGCCAGCAGCCAAGCGACTAGCGGGGGGGCGCGTGAGACCCAGTACTTC.

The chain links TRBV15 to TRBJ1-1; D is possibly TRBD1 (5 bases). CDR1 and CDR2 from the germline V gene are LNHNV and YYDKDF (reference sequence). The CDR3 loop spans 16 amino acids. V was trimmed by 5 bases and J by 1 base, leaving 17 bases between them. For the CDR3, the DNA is TGTGCCACCAGCTCCCGATCGGGACTCAGGAACACTGAAGCTTTCTTT. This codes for CATSSRSGLRNTEAFF.

The CDR3 region has the DNA TGTGCCAGCAGCTTCGGGGACAGCTCGAATTCACCCCTCCACTTT. This codes for CASSFGDSSNSPLHF. The J gene is TRBJ1-6, the V gene TRBV7-6; TRBD1 matches 7 bases. The CDR3 spans 15 residues. Trimming removed 3 bases from V and 7 bases from J; junction bases left unmatched: 6. Per germline, CDR1 SGHVS and CDR2 FNYEAQ.

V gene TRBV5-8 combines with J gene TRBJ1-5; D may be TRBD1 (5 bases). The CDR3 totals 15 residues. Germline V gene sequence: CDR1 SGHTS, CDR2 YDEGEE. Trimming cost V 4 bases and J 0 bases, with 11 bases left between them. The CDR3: CASSETDDSNQPQHF. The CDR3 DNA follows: TGTGCCAGCAGCGAGACAGACGATAGCAATCAGCCCCAGCATTTT.

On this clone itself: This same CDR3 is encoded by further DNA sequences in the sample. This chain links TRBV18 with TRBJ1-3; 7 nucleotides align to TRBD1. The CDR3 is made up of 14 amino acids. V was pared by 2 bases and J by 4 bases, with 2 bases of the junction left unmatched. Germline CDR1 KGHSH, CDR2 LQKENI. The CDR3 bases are TGTGCCAGCTCACCAACAGGGGACGGAAACACCATATATTTT. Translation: CASSPTGDGNTIYF.